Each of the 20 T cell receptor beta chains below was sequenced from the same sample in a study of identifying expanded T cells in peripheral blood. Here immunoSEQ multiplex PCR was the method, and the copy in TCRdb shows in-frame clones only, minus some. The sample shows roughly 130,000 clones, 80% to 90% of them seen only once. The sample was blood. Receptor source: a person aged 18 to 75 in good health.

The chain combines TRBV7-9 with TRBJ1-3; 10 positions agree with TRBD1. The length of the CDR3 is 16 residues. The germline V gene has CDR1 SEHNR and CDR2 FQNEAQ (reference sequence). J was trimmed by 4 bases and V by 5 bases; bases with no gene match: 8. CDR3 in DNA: TGTGCCAGCAGCAAACGACAGGGGGCGCGCGGAAACACCATATATTTT. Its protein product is CASSKRQGARGNTIYF.

Written as DNA, the CDR3 is TGTGCCAGCAGTAAGGGACGGTATAGCAATCAGCCCCAGCATTTT. Translation gives CASSKGRYSNQPQHF. J is TRBJ1-5 and V is TRBV27; perhaps TRBD1 as D (5 bases). The V and J ends lost 5 bases and 0 bases respectively, with 11 bases between them. There are 15 residues in the CDR3. The germline CDR1 and CDR2 sequences are MNHEY and SMNVEV (reference sequence).

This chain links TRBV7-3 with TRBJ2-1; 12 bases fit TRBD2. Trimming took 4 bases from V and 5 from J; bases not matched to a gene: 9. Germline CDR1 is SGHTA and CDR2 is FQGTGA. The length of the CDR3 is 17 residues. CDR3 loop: CASSSSLGLAGNNEQFF. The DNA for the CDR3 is TGTGCCAGCAGCTCTTCCCTTGGACTAGCGGGGAACAATGAGCAGTTCTTC.

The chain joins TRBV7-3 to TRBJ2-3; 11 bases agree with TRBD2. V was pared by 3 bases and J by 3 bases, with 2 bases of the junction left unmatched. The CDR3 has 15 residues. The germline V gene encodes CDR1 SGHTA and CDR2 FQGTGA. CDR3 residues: CASSFLAGGTDTQYF. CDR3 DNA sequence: TGTGCCAGCAGCTTTCTAGCGGGAGGAACAGATACGCAGTATTTT.

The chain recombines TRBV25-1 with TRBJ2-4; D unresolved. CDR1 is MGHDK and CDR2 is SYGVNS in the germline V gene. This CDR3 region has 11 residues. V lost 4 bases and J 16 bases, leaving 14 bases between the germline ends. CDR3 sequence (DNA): TGTGCCAGCAGTGGTGGCGGCCAACGATACTTC. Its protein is CASSGGGQRYF.

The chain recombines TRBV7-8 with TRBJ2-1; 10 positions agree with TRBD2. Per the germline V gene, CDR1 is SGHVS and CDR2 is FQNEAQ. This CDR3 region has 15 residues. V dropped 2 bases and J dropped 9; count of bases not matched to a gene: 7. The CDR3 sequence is CASSLMLAGVREQFF. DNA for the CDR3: TGTGCCAGCAGCTTAATGCTAGCGGGAGTACGTGAGCAGTTCTTC.

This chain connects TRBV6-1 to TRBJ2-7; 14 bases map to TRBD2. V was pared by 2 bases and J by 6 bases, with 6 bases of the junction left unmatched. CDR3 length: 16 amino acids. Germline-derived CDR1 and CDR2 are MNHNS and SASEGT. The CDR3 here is CASSEPRLAGGGEQYF. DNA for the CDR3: TGTGCCAGCAGTGAACCCCGACTAGCGGGAGGGGGCGAGCAGTACTTC.

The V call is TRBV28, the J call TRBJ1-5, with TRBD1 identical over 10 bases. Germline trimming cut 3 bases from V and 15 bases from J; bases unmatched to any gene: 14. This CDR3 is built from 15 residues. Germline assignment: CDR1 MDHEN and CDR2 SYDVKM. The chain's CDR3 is CASSFRDRGSRAGHF. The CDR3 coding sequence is TGTGCCAGCAGTTTCCGGGACAGGGGAAGTCGGGCGGGGCATTTT.

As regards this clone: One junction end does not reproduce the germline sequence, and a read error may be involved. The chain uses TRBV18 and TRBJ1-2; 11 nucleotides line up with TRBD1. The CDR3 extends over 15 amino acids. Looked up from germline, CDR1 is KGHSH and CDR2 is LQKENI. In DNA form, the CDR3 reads TGTGCCAGCTCCCCACAGGGACAGGGGGTGTTTGGCTACACCTTC. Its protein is CASSPQGQGVFGYTF.

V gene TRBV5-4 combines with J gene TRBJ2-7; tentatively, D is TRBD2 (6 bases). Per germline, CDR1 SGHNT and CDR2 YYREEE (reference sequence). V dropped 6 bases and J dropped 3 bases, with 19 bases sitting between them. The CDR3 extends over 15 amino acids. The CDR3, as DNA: TGTGCCAGCAAGGGCGGGACCGCTGAGGTCTACGAGCAGTACTTC. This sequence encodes CASKGGTAEVYEQYF.

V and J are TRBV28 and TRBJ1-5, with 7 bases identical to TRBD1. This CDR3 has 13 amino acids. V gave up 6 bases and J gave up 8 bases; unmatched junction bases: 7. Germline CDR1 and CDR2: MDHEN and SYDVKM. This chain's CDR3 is CASRNRGVEPQHF. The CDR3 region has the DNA TGTGCCAGCAGAAACAGGGGTGTGGAGCCCCAGCATTTT.

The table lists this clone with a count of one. CDR3 DNA sequence: TGTGCCAGCAGCAAAGGGGGGGCTAGCGGGAATAAATACGAGCAGTACTTC. Translated: CASSKGGASGNKYEQYF. The chain has TRBV21-1 and TRBJ2-7; TRBD2 reflects the table's D call only, with no check against the DNA. TRBV21-1 is a documented pseudogene. The CDR3 is 17 amino acids.

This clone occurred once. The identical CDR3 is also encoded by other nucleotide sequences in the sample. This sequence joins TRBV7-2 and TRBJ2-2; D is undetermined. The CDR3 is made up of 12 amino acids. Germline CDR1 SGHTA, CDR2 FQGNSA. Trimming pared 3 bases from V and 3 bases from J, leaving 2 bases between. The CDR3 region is CASSFYTGELFF. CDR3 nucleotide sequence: TGTGCCAGCAGCTTCTACACCGGGGAGCTGTTTTTT.

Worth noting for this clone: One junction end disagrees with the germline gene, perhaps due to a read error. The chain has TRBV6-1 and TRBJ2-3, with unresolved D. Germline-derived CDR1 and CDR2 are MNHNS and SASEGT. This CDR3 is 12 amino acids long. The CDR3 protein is CASSEVGRPHHF. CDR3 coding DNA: TGTGCCAGCAGTGAAGTAGGGCGCCCCCACCATTTT.

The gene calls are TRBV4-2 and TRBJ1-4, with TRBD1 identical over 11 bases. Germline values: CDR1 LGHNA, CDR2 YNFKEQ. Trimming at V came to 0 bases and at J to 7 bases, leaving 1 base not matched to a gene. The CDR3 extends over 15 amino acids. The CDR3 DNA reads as TGTGCCAGCAGCCAAGAGGGGACAGGGGGTGAAAAACTGTTTTTT. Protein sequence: CASSQEGTGGEKLFF.

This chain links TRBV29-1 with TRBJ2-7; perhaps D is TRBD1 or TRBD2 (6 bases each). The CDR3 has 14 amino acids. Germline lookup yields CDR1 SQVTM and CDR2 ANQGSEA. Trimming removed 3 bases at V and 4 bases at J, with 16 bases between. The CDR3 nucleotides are TGCAGCGTTGAGTTCGGGGGCGCCCCTTACGAGCAGTACTTC. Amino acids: CSVEFGGAPYEQYF.

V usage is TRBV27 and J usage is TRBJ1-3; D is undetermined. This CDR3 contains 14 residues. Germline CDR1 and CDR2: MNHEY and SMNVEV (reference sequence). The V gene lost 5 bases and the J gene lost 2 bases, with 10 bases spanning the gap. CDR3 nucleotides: TGTGCCAGCAGTCCCGGGTCTGCTGGAAACACCATATATTTT. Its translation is CASSPGSAGNTIYF.

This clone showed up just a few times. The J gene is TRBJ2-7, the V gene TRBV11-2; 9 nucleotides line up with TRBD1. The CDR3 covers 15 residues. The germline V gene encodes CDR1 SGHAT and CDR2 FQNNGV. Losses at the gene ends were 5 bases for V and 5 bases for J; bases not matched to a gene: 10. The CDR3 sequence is CASSPGGTGRHEQYF. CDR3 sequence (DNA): TGTGCCAGCAGCCCCGGGGGGACAGGGAGGCACGAGCAGTACTTC.

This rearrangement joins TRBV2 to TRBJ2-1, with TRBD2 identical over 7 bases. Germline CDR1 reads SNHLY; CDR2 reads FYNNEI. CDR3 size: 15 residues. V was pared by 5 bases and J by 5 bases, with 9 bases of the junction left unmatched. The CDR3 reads CASSNPGLTNNEQFF. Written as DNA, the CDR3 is TGTGCCAGCAGTAATCCGGGACTAACCAACAATGAGCAGTTCTTC.

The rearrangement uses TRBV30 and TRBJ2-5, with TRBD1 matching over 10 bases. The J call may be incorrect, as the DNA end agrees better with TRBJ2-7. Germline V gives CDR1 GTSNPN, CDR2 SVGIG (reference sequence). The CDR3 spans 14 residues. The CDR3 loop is CAWTSDRGPYEQYF. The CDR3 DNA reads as TGTGCCTGGACTTCAGACAGGGGGCCCTACGAGCAGTACTTC.